This TCR beta chain emerged from a study of beta chain features in type 1 diabetes. The overall study: Healthy donors, compared against patients, showed similar age, gender and cell yields.

Germline assignment: CDR1 MNHNS and CDR2 SASEGT. The CDR3 spans 13 residues. V lost 4 bases, J lost 8 bases, and 14 bases lay in between. General study results and limits: Sampled from patients, naive, central memory and Treg TCRB repertoires appeared more similar than those sampled from healthy donors.

What was sequenced were expressed TCRB transcripts, since all of the isolated RNA had been reverse transcribed. This table comes from immunoSEQ multiplex PCR, and its TCRdb copy is limited to in-frame clones, with some not included. The repertoire has fewer than 20,000 clones, 55% of them found once; the top ten carry approximately 0.46%. For this clone: Its matching antigen is unknown.

The rearrangement uses TRBV6-1 and TRBJ1-2, with D possibly TRBD1 on 6 matching bases. The material sequenced was stem cell memory CD4+ T cells from blood. The receptor was derived from a woman aged 18-29 years in good health. The CDR3 DNA follows: TGTGCCAGCAGTGCTCAGGGGTTGTACGGCTACACCTTC. It encodes CASSAQGLYGYTF.